A single sample is the source of the 9 T cell receptor beta chains below, sequenced in a study of early stage breast cancer tumors. Profiling relied on immunoSEQ multiplex PCR, and the TCRdb table lists in-frame clones only, not all of them. The data hold tens of thousands of clones, with approximately 78% observed a single time. Sequences were obtained from blood. The receptors shown here come from a person aged 50-59 years with breast cancer.

The gene calls are TRBV6-1 and TRBJ2-7, with a possible D match to TRBD1 (6 bases). Trimming shortened V by 1 base and J by 5 bases, and 12 bases separated the two germline ends. The CDR3 has 14 amino acids. The germline V gene encodes CDR1 MNHNS and CDR2 SASEGT. The CDR3 is CASSEVGRGHEQYF. In DNA, the CDR3 is TGTGCCAGCAGTGAAGTCGGCAGGGGCCACGAGCAGTACTTC.

CDR3 bases: TGCGCCAGCAGCTTGGGTAGCGGAAACTCCTACGAGCAGTACTTC. Its protein is CASSLGSGNSYEQYF. This chain joins TRBV5-1 and TRBJ2-7, with D possibly matching TRBD2 (6 bases). Trimming pared 0 bases from V and 0 bases from J, leaving 10 bases between. Germline lookup yields CDR1 SGHRS and CDR2 YFSETQ. The CDR3 sequence is 15 residues long.

The gene calls are TRBV19 and TRBJ2-7, with TRBD2 as a possible D gene (7 bases). This CDR3 spans 13 amino acids. CDR1 is LNHDA, CDR2 SQIVND, per germline (reference sequence). The V gene lost 5 bases and the J gene lost 2 bases, with 10 bases spanning the gap. CDR3 DNA sequence: TGTGCCAGTAGTGGGGGGGCCGCCTACGAGCAGTACTTC. This sequence encodes CASSGGAAYEQYF.

The V call is TRBV2, the J call TRBJ2-7; D is possibly TRBD1 (6 bases). Germline V gene data show CDR1 as SNHLY and CDR2 as FYNNEI. V was shortened by 6 bases and J by 6 bases, with 9 bases between the two germline ends. CDR3 length: 11 residues. CDR3 protein: CASSARGEQYF. The CDR3 nucleotides are TGTGCCAGCAGCGCCAGGGGCGAGCAGTACTTC.

The chain links TRBV5-5 to TRBJ1-2, with TRBD1 matching over 7 bases. The CDR3 consists of 13 residues. Unmatched junction bases numbered 2, after V lost 1 base and J lost 5 bases. Germline values: CDR1 SGHKS, CDR2 YYEKEE (reference sequence). The DNA of the CDR3 is TGTGCCAGCAGCTTGCAACAGGGGTATGGCTACACCTTC. Translating gives CASSLQQGYGYTF.

This clone was detected only a few times. The rearrangement joins TRBV19 to TRBJ2-3; D possibly corresponds to TRBD1 (5 bases). This CDR3 has 15 residues. Trimming removed 4 bases from V and 5 bases from J, with 16 bases in between. CDR1 is LNHDA and CDR2 is SQIVND in the germline V gene (reference sequence). CDR3 sequence (DNA): TGTGCCAGTAGTAAAGGGGCGGAGCGTGTAGATACGCAGTATTTT. Amino acid sequence: CASSKGAERVDTQYF.

The chain couples TRBV7-9 to TRBJ2-7; D is undetermined. The CDR3 is made up of 14 amino acids. Trimming stripped 1 base from V and 6 bases from J, with 13 bases between. In germline, CDR1 is SEHNR, CDR2 FQNEAQ (reference sequence). The CDR3 nucleotides are TGTGCCAGCAGCTTAGTCGGTCTAAGCTCCGAGCAGTACTTC. Translation: CASSLVGLSSEQYF.

The chain carries TRBV6-5 and TRBJ1-5; possibly TRBD1 for D (5 bases). V shed 2 bases and J shed 5 bases, with 13 bases lying between them. CDR1 and CDR2 from the germline V gene are MNHEY and SVGAGI. CDR3 length equals 15 residues. The CDR3 loop is CASSYGGGDHQPQHF. CDR3 DNA sequence: TGTGCCAGCAGTTACGGAGGAGGGGACCATCAGCCCCAGCATTTT.

This clone appeared once. The V gene is TRBV7-2, the J gene TRBJ2-5; 7 bases are shared with TRBD1. The V segment lost 1 base and the J segment 3 bases; nucleotides outside the gene matches: 5. Germline assignment: CDR1 SGHTA and CDR2 FQGNSA. The CDR3 sequence is 15 residues long. The CDR3 reads CASSLGQGIKETQYF. Written as DNA, the CDR3 is TGTGCCAGCAGCTTAGGACAGGGCATAAAAGAGACCCAGTACTTC.